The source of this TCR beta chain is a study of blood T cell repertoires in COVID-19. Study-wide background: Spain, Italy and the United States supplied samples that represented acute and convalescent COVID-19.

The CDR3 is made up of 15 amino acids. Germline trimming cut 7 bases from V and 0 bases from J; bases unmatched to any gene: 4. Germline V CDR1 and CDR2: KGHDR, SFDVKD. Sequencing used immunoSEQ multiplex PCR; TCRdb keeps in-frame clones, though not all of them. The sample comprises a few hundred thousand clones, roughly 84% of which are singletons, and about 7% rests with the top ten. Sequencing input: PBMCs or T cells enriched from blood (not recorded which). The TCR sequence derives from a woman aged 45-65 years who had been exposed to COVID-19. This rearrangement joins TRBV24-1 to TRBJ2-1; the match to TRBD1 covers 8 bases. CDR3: CATSRTGGSYNEQFF. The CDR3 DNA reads TGTGCCACCAGCCGTACAGGGGGCTCCTACAATGAGCAGTTCTTC.